The present T cell receptor (beta chain) was sequenced within a study of CD8 T cells in Susac syndrome. RNA was extracted with the RNeasy kit, and a quantity of about 0.45 to 1 ug was reverse transcribed using random hexamers. TCRdb independently ran MiXCR on the immunoSEQ multiplex PCR reads; one entry per CDR3 protein. The data show about 200,000 distinct CDR3 sequences, with 85% to 95% seen just once and 0.08% to 0.11% held by the top ten. This TCR came from a human donor in good health. Sequencing input: CD4+ T cells from PBMCs.

CDR3 protein: CASSQEMRDHDEQFF. The CDR3 coding sequence is TGCGCCAGCAGCCAAGAGATGCGGGATCACGATGAGCAGTTCTTC. The chain couples TRBV4-1 to TRBJ2-1; possible D gene TRBD2, 6 bases. CDR1 MGHRA and CDR2 YSYEKL come from the germline V gene. Deletions cut 0 bases from V and 8 bases from J, with 14 bases between. This CDR3 contains 15 residues.